Presented here are 7 T cell receptor beta chains from one specimen sequenced in a study of T cell responses to AZD1222 COVID-19 vaccine. Only in-frame clones appear in the TCRdb table, and some are missing; sequencing was by immunoSEQ multiplex PCR. The data show tens of thousands of clones, about nine tenths seen once. This material consisted of peripheral blood, taken on day 0 of AZD1222 vaccination. The receptors stem from an adult in good health.

V is TRBV12-5 and J is TRBJ2-3, with 7 bases matching TRBD1. V shed 6 bases and J 2 bases; nucleotides not matched to a gene: 5. CDR3 length: 14 residues. Germline V gene data show CDR1 as LGHNT and CDR2 as FRNRAP. The CDR3 spells CASGRDSNTDTQYF. Written as DNA, the CDR3 is TGTGCTAGTGGAAGGGACAGTAACACAGATACGCAGTATTTT.

The genes are TRBV3-1 (or the pseudogene TRBV3-2) and TRBJ2-7, with TRBD1 as a possible D gene (5 bases). This CDR3 spans 13 amino acids. The ends were cut back, 7 bases at V and 1 base at J, with 11 bases in the middle. The germline CDR1 and CDR2 sequences are LGHDT and YNNKEL (reference sequence). The CDR3: CASKPDISYEQYF. The CDR3 DNA reads as TGTGCCAGCAAGCCGGACATTTCCTACGAGCAGTACTTC.

This chain links TRBV2 with TRBJ2-1; D is ambiguous. Germline V CDR1 and CDR2: SNHLY, FYNNEI. The CDR3 sequence is 14 residues long. V lost 3 bases and J 4 bases, leaving 10 bases between the germline ends. The CDR3 DNA is TGTGCCAGCAGTGACAAGCTGGAATACAATGAGCAGTTCTTC. It codes for CASSDKLEYNEQFF.

V and J are TRBV2 and TRBJ1-5; D gene unclear. The CDR3 sequence is 14 residues long. Germline values: CDR1 SNHLY, CDR2 FYNNEI. Trimming stripped 2 bases from V and 7 bases from J, with 12 bases between. The CDR3 region is CASSELRAGQPQHF. CDR3 nucleotides: TGTGCCAGCAGTGAACTGAGGGCGGGCCAGCCCCAGCATTTT.

The rearrangement uses TRBV29-1 and TRBJ1-3, with D hard to call. With 6 bases removed from V and 0 bases from J, the gap between germline ends came to 9 bases. CDR1 SQVTM and CDR2 ANQGSEA come from the germline V gene. This CDR3 has 13 residues. For the CDR3, the DNA is TGCAGCGTAGCCGGTAGCTCTGGAAACACCATATATTTT. This translates into CSVAGSSGNTIYF.

The CDR3 sequence: CASSDETGVGSPLHF. DNA for the CDR3: TGTGCCAGCAGTGACGAGACAGGGGTAGGGTCACCCCTCCACTTT. The genes are TRBV2 and TRBJ1-6; TRBD1 agrees at 8 bases. This CDR3 is 15 amino acids long. V was pared by 3 bases and J by 10 bases, with 8 bases of the junction left unmatched. Germline V lookup: CDR1 SNHLY, CDR2 FYNNEI.

The CDR3 here is CASSSPAEGYNEQFF. For the CDR3, the DNA is TGTGCCAGCAGTTCCCCCGCGGAAGGCTACAATGAGCAGTTCTTC. The chain links TRBV28 to TRBJ2-1; no reliable D call. This CDR3 contains 15 residues. Looked up from germline, CDR1 is MDHEN and CDR2 is SYDVKM. Trimming shortened V by 4 bases and J by 3 bases, and 13 bases separated the two germline ends.